The rows below give T cell receptor beta chains drawn from one sample of a study of CD4 and CD8 cells across lung adenocarcinoma regions. TCRdb used MiXCR to reprocess the PCR reads, holding one entry per CDR3 protein. This sample has under 30,000 distinct CDR3 sequences; around 56% occur once, and the top ten carry approximately 46%. The sequencing input was CD8+ T cells from the center of a lung tumor. The receptor source for this set is a male donor with lung adenocarcinoma. The CD4 and CD8 labels of this study may be unreliable. CDR3s include the opening cysteine and the closing phenylalanine or tryptophan. D genes are given only for firm matches. A clone size is listed for some rows: how often the clone was seen (once, few, many), or a class if it is expanded.

V gene	D gene	clone size	J gene	CDR3 DNA	CDR3 protein
TRBV10-3	-	-	TRBJ2-5	TGTGCCGGGGGCCCCGGGGCCCGTTTCTCAGAGACCCAGTACTTC	CAGGPGARFSETQYF
TRBV5-1	-	-	TRBJ2-1	TGCGCCAGCAGCTTGGCCACGCAAAATACCAATGAGCAGTTCTTC	CASSLATQNTNEQFF
TRBV6-1	-	few	TRBJ2-3	TGTGCCAGTGGGTCAGATACGCAGTATTTT	CASGSDTQYF
TRBV6-1	TRBD2	medium-sized	TRBJ2-3	TGTGCCAGCAGTGAACTAGCGGGAGGTTCGGATACGCAGTATTTT	CASSELAGGSDTQYF
TRBV30	TRBD1	many	TRBJ2-7	TGTGCCTGGAGGGGACAGGGCCACGAGCAGTACTTC	CAWRGQGHEQYF
TRBV27	TRBD2	once	TRBJ2-1	TGTGCCAGCAGCTTCAACCGGGAGGAGACCCAGTTCTTC	CASSFNREETQFF
TRBV6-5	-	many	TRBJ2-1	TGTGCCAGCAGTTACTCGGGCTCCTACGAGCAGTTCTTC	CASSYSGSYEQFF
TRBV6-1	-	many	TRBJ1-6	TGTGCCAGCAGTGAAATGAGGTATAATTCACCCCTCCACTTT	CASSEMRYNSPLHF
TRBV6-1	TRBD2	-	TRBJ2-4	TGTGCCAGGGGGCTTGGCGGGAGTGAGCGAAAGATTCAGTACTTC	CARGLGGSERKIQYF
TRBV6-1	-	few	TRBJ2-5	TGTGCCAGCGGGGGGGCCGGGGGCCGGGACCGGGAGACCCAGTACTTC	CASGGAGGRDRETQYF
TRBV10-3	TRBD1	many	TRBJ2-3	TGTGCCACATCCGGGACAGGGGGCGTCATGGGGCAGTATTTT	CATSGTGGVMGQYF
TRBV4-1	-	many	TRBJ2-2	TGCGCCAGCAGCCAACTACAGAACACCGGGGAGCTGTTTTTT	CASSQLQNTGELFF
TRBV10-3	-	-	TRBJ2-3	TGTGGCATCCAGCCTGTGTGCACCGATAAGCTGTATTTT	CGIQPVCTDKLYF
TRBV6-1	-	-	TRBJ2-1	TGTGCCAGCAGTGATGGCGGCAGCTCCTACAATGAGCAGTTCTTC	CASSDGGSSYNEQFF
TRBV20-1	TRBD2	-	TRBJ2-7	TGCAGTGCTAGAAGGAGACTAGCGGTTTTGGCCTACGAGCAGTACTTC	CSARRRLAVLAYEQYF
TRBV7-2	-	medium-sized	TRBJ2-5	TGTGCCAGCAGTATAGCGGTTGGGGAGACCCAGTACTTC	CASSIAVGETQYF
TRBV4-1	TRBD2	many	TRBJ2-7	TGCGCCAGCAGCTCTCCAAAAGGCGGACTAGCGGGAGAAGGCGAGCAGTACTTC	CASSSPKGGLAGEGEQYF
TRBV6-1	-	-	TRBJ2-4	TGTGCCAGCAGTGCGGCGGGACTGTGGACCAAAGACATTCAGTACTTC	CASSAAGLWTKDIQYF
TRBV10-2	TRBD1	many	TRBJ1-6	TGCGCCAGTTGGGACAGGGTCGCTTCACCCCTCCACTTT	CASWDRVASPLHF
TRBV6-5	-	-	TRBJ2-3	TGTGCCAGCAGTTACCCGGGACTAGGGGGCGGGGGCAAAGATACCCAGTATTTC	CASSYPGLGGGGKDTQYF
TRBV6-1	-	-	TRBJ2-3	TGTGCCAGCGGGGGCCAAGGGGAGGGTGACCCAGATACGCAGTATTTC	CASGGQGEGDPDTQYF
TRBV27	-	-	TRBJ1-2	TGTGCCAGCAGTTTCCGCCGGACGGGGGGCTACGGCTACACCTTC	CASSFRRTGGYGYTF
TRBV30	-	many	TRBJ1-2	TGTGCCTGGAGCCCGGGGTCTTCCTATGGCTACACCTTC	CAWSPGSSYGYTF
TRBV6-5	TRBD2	many	TRBJ2-7	TGTGCCAGCAGTTACTCGGGCGGGAGCGGCTACGAGCAGTACTTC	CASSYSGGSGYEQYF
TRBV5-1	-	-	TRBJ2-4	TGCGCCAGCAGCGTCACGGGGCAGTGGGCCACAAACATTCAGTACTTC	CASSVTGQWATNIQYF
TRBV10-1	-	-	TRBJ2-3	TGCGCCAGGAGTGAGGGAGAGGAGAGCCAAGATACTCAGTACTTT	CARSEGEESQDTQYF
TRBV6-1	-	few	TRBJ2-3	TGTGCCAGCAGCCGAGTATCTCGGGGAGATACGCAGTATTTT	CASSRVSRGDTQYF
TRBV14	-	-	TRBJ2-5	TGTTGTGGCGGGCTCGGCGGCCGAGACCAAGAGATCCAGTACTTC	CCGGLGGRDQEIQYF
TRBV6-1	TRBD1	many	TRBJ2-1	TGTGCCAGCAGTGACGGGACAGGGGCGGATGAGCAGTTCTTC	CASSDGTGADEQFF
TRBV6-4	TRBD1	few	TRBJ1-4	TGTGCCAGCAGTTCGACCGGGACAGGGGATGAAAAACTGTTTTTT	CASSSTGTGDEKLFF
TRBV6-1	TRBD1	-	TRBJ1-2	TGTGCCAGCAGCTTTCCGGGACAGGGGGACTACACCTTC	CASSFPGQGDYTF
TRBV6-1	-	many	TRBJ1-1	TGTGCCAGCAAGAGAGGGCAGCTAATGAACACTGAAGCTTTCTTT	CASKRGQLMNTEAFF
TRBV7-2	TRBD2	-	TRBJ2-3	TGTGCCAGCAGCTTAGCACTAGCGGGGGGAGAAGAGACGCAGTATTTT	CASSLALAGGEETQYF
TRBV10-2	-	-	TRBJ2-5	TGCGCCGGCAGCACTGGCCGGGACCAAGAGACCCAGTACTTC	CAGSTGRDQETQYF
TRBV27	-	once	TRBJ2-3	TGTGCCAGCAGCGGGATGCGGACGCAGTATTTT	CASSGMRTQYF
TRBV6-5	-	-	TRBJ2-7	TGTGCCAGCAGTTACGGGCCGGGGGACAAAGATACGCAGTACTTC	CASSYGPGDKDTQYF